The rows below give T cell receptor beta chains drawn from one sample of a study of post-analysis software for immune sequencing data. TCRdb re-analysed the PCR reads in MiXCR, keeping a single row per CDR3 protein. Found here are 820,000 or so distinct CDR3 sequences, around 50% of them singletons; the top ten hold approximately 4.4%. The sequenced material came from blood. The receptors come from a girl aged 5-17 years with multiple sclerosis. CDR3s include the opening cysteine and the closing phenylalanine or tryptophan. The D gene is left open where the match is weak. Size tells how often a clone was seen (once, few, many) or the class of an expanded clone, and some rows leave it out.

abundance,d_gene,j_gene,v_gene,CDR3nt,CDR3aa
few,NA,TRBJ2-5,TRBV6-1,TGTGCCAGCAGTGAGGCGTACGCCGGAGAGACCCAGTACTTC,CASSEAYAGETQYF
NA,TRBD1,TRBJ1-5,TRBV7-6,TGTGCCGGCAGCCGGGACAGGGATCAGCCCCAGCATTTT,CAGSRDRDQPQHF
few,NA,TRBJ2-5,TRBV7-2,TGTGCCAGCAGCCCGACTAACCGGGACTTACAGTACTTC,CASSPTNRDLQYF
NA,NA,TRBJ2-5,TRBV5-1,TGCGCCAGCAGGCCGACAGAGTTAGGCGGCCAGTACTTC,CASRPTELGGQYF
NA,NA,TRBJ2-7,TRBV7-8,TGTGCCAGCAGCCCGAGGGACCACGGGCCCTACGAGCAGTACTTC,CASSPRDHGPYEQYF
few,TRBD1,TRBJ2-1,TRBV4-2,TGTGCCAGCAGCCTTCGCATTAGGACAGGGGGCCTCGGGAAGTTCTTC,CASSLRIRTGGLGKFF
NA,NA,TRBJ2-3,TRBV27,TGTGCCAGCAGTGGGGAGACTTCTAGCACAGATACGCAGTATTTT,CASSGETSSTDTQYF
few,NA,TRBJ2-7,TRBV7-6,TGTGCCAGCAGGAAAGGAGGCGGGTACGAGCAGTACTTC,CASRKGGGYEQYF
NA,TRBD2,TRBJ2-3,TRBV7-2,TGTGCCAGCAGCACCAGAGCGGGAGGGCCCACAGATACGCAGTATTTT,CASSTRAGGPTDTQYF
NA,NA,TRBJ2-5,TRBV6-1,TGTGCCAGCGTAGAGGCAGGGAAAAAGACCCAGTACTTC,CASVEAGKKTQYF
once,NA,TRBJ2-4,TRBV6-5,TGTGCCAGCAGTTACTCTGGGGATTGGCAGTACTTC,CASSYSGDWQYF
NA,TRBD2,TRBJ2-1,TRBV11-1,TGTGCCAGCAGTCGACTAGCGGGGGCTTTCTCCTACAATGAGCAGTTCTTC,CASSRLAGAFSYNEQFF